The source of this T cell receptor beta chain is a study of blood T cell repertoires in COVID-19. The protocol was immunoSEQ multiplex PCR, while the TCRdb copy is restricted to in-frame clones and leaves out a portion. Among almost 350,000 clones, about nine tenths were seen once, and the ten largest hold 3% to 4%. V shed 0 bases, J shed 1 base, and the junction held 1 base outside the gene matches. This CDR3 comprises 17 residues. Germline CDR1 and CDR2: LGHDT and YNNKEL (reference sequence). The sample comprised peripheral blood. This TCR came from a woman aged 55-70 years with COVID-19, enrolled during active disease. V is TRBV3-1 (or the pseudogene TRBV3-2) and J is TRBJ2-2, with 11 bases aligning to TRBD2. The CDR3 bases are TGTGCCAGCAGCCAAGAAACTAGCGGGAGGAACACCGGGGAGCTGTTTTTT. This codes for CASSQETSGRNTGELFF.